The clone carrying this T cell receptor (beta chain) has more than one count but fewer than ten. Its antigen is not known. CDR3 length: 14 residues. Germline V CDR1 and CDR2: DFQATT, SNEGSKA (reference sequence). V lost 5 bases, J lost 3 bases, and 8 bases stayed unmatched. These data belong to a study of T cells after yellow fever vaccination. Study-level points and caveats: After the booster, approximately 96% of CD4 and 88% of CD8 primary-response clones were re-detected.

A single record per CDR3 protein comes from TCRdb applying MiXCR to the 5' RACE reads. The data show roughly 320,000 distinct CDR3 sequences, approximately 12% seen once. Material: CD4+ T cells sorted from PBMCs, obtained 45 days after the yellow fever booster vaccination. The chain has TRBV20-1 and TRBJ2-3, with 7 bases lining up with TRBD2. The sequence derives from a man between 18 and 29 years old who received the YFV17D yellow fever vaccine. CDR3 nucleotides: TGCAGTGCTGGCCCCAGCGGGACTACAGATACGCAGTATTTT. Its protein is CSAGPSGTTDTQYF.